This T cell receptor (beta chain) was found in a study of T cells after yellow fever vaccination. One entry per CDR3 protein, called by TCRdb with MiXCR from the 5' RACE reads. The sample holds 46,000 or so distinct CDR3 sequences; roughly 6.4% are singletons and the top ten take over 9.5%. V was pared by 5 bases and J by 3 bases, with 7 bases of the junction left unmatched. The CDR3 contains 14 residues. The germline V gene has CDR1 SGHAT and CDR2 FQNNGV. The V gene is TRBV11-2, the J gene TRBJ2-7; 7 bases fit TRBD1. This clonotype originated in a young man who received the YFV17D yellow fever vaccine. This sample comprised PBMCs, either bulk or a sorted T-cell subset (CD4+, CD8+, memory, or dextramer-sorted; not recorded which), obtained 45 days after the yellow fever booster vaccination. The CDR3 DNA sequence: TGTGCCAGCAGCCACCGGGACAGCCTCTACGAGCAGTACTTC. Translating it yields CASSHRDSLYEQYF.